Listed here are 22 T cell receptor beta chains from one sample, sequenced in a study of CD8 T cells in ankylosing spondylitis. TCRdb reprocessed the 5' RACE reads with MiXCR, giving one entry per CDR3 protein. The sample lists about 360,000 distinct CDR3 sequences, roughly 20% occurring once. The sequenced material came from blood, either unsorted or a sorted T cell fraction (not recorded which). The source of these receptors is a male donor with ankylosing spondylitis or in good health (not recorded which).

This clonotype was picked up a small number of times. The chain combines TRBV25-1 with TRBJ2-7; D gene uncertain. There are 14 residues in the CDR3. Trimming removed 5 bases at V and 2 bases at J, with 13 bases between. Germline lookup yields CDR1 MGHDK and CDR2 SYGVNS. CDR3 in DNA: TGTGCCAGCAGTAAGGGTCAGAGTCCCTACGAGCAGTACTTC. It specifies CASSKGQSPYEQYF.

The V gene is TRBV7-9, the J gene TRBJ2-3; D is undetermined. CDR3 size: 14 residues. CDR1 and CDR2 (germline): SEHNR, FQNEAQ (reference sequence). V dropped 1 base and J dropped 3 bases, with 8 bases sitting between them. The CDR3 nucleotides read TGTGCCAGCAGCTTAGATCGGACGACAGATACGCAGTATTTT. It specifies CASSLDRTTDTQYF.

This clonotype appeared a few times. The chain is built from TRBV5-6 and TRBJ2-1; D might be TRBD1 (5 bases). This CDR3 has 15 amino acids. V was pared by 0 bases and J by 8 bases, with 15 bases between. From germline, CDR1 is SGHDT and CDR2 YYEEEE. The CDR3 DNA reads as TGTGCCAGCAGCTTGGGGCAGGGTAGGATGGATGAGCAGTTCTTC. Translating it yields CASSLGQGRMDEQFF.

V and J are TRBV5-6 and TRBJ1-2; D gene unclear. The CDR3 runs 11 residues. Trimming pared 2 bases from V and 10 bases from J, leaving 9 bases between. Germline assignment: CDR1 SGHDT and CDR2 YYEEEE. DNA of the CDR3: TGTGCCAGCAGCTTTAGTGTGCACTACACCTTC. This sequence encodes CASSFSVHYTF. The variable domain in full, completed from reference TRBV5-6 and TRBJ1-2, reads DAGVTQSPTHLIKTRGQQVTLRCSPKSGHDTVSWYQQALGQGPQFIFQYYEEEERQRGNFPDRFSGHQFPNYSSELNVNALLLGDSALYLCASSFSVHYTFGSGTRLTVV.

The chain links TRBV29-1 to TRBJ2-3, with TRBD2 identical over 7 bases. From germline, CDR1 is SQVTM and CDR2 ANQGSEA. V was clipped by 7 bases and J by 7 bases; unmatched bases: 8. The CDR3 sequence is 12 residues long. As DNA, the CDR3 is TGCAGCGCCTCGGGGAGCGGGAATACGCAGTATTTT. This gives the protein CSASGSGNTQYF.

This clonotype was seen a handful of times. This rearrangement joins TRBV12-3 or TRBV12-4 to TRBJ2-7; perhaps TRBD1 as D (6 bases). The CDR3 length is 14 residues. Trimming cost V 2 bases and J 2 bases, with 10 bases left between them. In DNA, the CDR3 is TGTGCCAGCAGTTTATGGGGGCGGGCCTACGAGCAGTACTTC. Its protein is CASSLWGRAYEQYF.

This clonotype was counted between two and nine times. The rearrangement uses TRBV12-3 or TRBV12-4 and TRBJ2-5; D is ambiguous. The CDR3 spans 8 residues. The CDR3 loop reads CEVETQYF. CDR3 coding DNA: TGTGAGGTGGAGACCCAGTACTTC.

The CDR3 region is CSVEDYEQYF. The DNA for the CDR3 is TGCAGCGTGGAGGATTACGAGCAGTACTTC. V usage is TRBV29-1 and J usage is TRBJ2-7; weak D call: TRBD2 (5 bases). Trimming removed 6 bases from V and 4 bases from J, with 7 bases in between. Germline-derived CDR1 and CDR2 are SQVTM and ANQGSEA. There are 10 residues in the CDR3.

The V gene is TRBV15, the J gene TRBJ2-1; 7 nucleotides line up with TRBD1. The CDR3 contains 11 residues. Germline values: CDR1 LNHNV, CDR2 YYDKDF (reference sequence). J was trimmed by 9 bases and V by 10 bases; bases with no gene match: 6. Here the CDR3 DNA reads TGTGCCATGAAAGGGGGCATTGAGCAGTTCTTC. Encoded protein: CAMKGGIEQFF. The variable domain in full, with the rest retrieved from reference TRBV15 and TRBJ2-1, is DAMVIQNPRYQVTQFGKPVTLSCSQTLNHNVMYWYQQKSSQAPKLLFHYYDKDFNNEADTPDNFQSRRPNTSFCFLDIRSPGLGDTAMYLCAMKGGIEQFFGPGTRLTVL.

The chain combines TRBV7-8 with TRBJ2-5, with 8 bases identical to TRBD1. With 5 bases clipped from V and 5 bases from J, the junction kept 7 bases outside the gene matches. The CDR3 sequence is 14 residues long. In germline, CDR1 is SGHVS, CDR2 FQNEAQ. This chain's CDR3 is CASSQGARWETQYF. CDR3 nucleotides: TGTGCCAGCAGCCAGGGGGCACGGTGGGAGACCCAGTACTTC.

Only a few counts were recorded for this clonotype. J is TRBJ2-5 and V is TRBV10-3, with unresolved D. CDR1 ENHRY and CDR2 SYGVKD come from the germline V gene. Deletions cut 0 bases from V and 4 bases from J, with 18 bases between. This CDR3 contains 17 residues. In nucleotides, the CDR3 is TGTGCCATCAGTGAGTCTGGCCCGGGCTACACCGGAGAGACCCAGTACTTC. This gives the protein CAISESGPGYTGETQYF.

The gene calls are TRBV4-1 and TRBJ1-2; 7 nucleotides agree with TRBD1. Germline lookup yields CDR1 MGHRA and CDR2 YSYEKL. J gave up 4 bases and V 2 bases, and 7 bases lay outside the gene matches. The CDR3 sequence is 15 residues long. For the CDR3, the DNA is TGCGCCAGCAGCCAACTGACAGGGACGGGCTATGGCTACACCTTC. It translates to CASSQLTGTGYGYTF.

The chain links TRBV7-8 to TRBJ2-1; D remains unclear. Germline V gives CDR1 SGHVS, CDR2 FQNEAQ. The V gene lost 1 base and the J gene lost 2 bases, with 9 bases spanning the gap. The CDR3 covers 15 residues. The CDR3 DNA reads TGTGCCAGCAGCTTAGGGGTAGAAGCCTACAATGAGCAGTTCTTC. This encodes CASSLGVEAYNEQFF.

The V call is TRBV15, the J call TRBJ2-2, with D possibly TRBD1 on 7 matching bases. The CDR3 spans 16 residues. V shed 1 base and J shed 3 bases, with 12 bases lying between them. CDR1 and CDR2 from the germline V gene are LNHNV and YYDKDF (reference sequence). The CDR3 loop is CATSRVAGTDTGELFF. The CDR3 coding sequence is TGTGCCACCAGCAGAGTGGCGGGGACAGACACCGGGGAGCTGTTTTTT.

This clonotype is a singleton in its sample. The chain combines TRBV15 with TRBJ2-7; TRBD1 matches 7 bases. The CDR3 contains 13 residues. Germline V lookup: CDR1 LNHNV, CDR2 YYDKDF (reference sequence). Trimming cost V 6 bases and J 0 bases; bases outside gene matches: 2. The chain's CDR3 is CATRGDSSYEQYF. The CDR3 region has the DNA TGTGCCACCAGAGGGGACAGCTCCTACGAGCAGTACTTC. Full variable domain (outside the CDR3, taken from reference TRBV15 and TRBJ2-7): DAMVIQNPRYQVTQFGKPVTLSCSQTLNHNVMYWYQQKSSQAPKLLFHYYDKDFNNEADTPDNFQSRRPNTSFCFLDIRSPGLGDTAMYLCATRGDSSYEQYFGPGTRLTVT.

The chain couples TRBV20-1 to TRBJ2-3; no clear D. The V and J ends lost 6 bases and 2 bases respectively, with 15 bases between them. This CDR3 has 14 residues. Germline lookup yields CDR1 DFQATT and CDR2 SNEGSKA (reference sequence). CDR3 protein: CSARPRVLTDTQYF. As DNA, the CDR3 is TGCAGTGCGCGCCCCAGAGTTCTCACAGATACGCAGTATTTT.

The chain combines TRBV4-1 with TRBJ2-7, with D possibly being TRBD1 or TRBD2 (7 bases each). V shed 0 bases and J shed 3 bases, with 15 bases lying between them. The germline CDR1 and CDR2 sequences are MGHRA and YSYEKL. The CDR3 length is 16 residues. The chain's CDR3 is CASSQDWPGGGYEQYF. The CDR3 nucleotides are TGCGCCAGCAGCCAAGATTGGCCAGGGGGGGGCTACGAGCAGTACTTC.

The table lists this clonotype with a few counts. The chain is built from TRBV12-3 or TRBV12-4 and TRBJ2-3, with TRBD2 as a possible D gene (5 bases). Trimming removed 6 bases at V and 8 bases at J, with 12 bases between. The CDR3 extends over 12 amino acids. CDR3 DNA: TGTGCCAGCAGCCCCCGGGAAGGTACGCAGTATTTT. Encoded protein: CASSPREGTQYF.

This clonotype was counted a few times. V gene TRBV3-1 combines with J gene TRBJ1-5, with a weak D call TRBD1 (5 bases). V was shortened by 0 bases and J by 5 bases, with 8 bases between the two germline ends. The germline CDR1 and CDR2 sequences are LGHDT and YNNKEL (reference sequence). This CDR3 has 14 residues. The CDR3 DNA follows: TGTGCCAGCAGCCAAGAGTCAGGGTATCAGCCCCAGCATTTT. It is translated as CASSQESGYQPQHF.

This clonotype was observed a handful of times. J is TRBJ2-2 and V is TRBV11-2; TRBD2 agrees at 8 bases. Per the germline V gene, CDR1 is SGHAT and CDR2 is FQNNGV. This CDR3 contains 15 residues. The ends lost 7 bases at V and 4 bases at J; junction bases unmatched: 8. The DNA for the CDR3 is TGTGCCAGCACCCCGGCGGGGGGCTCCACCGGGGAGCTGTTTTTT. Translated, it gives CASTPAGGSTGELFF.

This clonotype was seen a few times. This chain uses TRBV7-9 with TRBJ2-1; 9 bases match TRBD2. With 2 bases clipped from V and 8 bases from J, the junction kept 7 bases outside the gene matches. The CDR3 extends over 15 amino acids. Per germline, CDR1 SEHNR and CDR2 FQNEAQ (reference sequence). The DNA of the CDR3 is TGTGCCAGCAGCTTAATCCAGCGGGGGGTTGATGAGCAGTTCTTC. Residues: CASSLIQRGVDEQFF.

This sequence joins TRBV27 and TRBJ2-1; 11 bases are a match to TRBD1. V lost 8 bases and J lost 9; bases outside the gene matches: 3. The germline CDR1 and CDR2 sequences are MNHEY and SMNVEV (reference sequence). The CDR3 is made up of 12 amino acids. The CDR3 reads CASRTGGSEQFF. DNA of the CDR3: TGTGCCAGCCGGACAGGGGGCTCTGAGCAGTTCTTC.